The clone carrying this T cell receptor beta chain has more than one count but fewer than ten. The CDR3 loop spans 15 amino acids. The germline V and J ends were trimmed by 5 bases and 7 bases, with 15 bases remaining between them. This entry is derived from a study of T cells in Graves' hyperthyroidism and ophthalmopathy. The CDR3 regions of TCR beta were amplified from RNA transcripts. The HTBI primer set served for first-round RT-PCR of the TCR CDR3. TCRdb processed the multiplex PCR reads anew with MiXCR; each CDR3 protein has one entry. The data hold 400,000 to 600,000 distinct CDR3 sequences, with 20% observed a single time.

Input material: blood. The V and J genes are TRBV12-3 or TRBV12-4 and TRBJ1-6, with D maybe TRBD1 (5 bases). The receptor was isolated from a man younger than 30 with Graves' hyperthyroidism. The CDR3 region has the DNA TGTGCCAGCAGTCCTGCAGGGAATCGAAATTCACCCCTCCACTTT. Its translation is CASSPAGNRNSPLHF.